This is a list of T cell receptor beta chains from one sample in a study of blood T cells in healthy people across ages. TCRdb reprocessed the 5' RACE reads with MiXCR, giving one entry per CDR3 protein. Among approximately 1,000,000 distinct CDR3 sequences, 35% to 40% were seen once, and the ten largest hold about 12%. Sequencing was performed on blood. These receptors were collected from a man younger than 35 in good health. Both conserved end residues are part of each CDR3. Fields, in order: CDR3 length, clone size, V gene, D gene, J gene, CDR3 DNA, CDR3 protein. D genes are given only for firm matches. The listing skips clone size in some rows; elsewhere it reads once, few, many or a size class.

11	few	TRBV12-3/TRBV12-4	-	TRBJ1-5	TGTGCCAGCAGCAAATACCAGCCCCAGCATTTT	CASSKYQPQHF
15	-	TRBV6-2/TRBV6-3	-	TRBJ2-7	TGTGCCAGCAGCCAAGGTGTAGTAGGGGGTAATGAGCAGTACTTC	CASSQGVVGGNEQYF
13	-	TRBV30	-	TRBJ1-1	TGTGCCTGGAGTGTTAGGTGGGACACTGAAGCTTTCTTT	CAWSVRWDTEAFF
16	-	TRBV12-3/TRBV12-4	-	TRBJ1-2	TGTGCCACGGATGAGGAGGGGATTCGTACTAACTATGACTACACCTTC	CATDEEGIRTNYDYTF
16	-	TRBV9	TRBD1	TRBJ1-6	TGTGCCAGCAGCGCAGGGGACAGCTCCTATAATTCACCCCTCCACTTT	CASSAGDSSYNSPLHF
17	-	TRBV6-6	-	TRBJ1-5	TGTGCCAGCAGTTACTCGAGTAGGGGAGGGTACGGACAGCCCCAGCATTTT	CASSYSSRGGYGQPQHF
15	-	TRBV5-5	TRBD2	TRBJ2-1	TGTGCCAGCAGCTTGCTAGCGGGGTATTACAATGAGCAGTTCTTC	CASSLLAGYYNEQFF
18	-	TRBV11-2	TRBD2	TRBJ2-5	TGTGCCAGCAGCTTACATGGGGCTAGCGGGGGGACCTCGGAGACCCAGTACTTC	CASSLHGASGGTSETQYF
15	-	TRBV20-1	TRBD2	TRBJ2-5	TGCAGTGCTAGAAAGGCTAGCGGGGGGGCCGATGAGCAGTACTTC	CSARKASGGADEQYF
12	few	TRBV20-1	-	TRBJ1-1	TGCAGTGCTAGTAACCCGCAGAGGGAAGCTTTCTTT	CSASNPQREAFF
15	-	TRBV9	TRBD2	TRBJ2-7	TGTGCCAGCAGCGTGGGAGGGACGGCCTCCTACGAGCAGTACTTC	CASSVGGTASYEQYF
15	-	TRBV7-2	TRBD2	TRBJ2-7	TGTGCCAGCAGCTTAGGGCGGGAGGGCCGGTACGAGCAGTACTTC	CASSLGREGRYEQYF
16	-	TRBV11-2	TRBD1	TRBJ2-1	TGTGCCAGCACCACTTTCGGGACAGGGCCCTACAATGAGCAGTTCTTC	CASTTFGTGPYNEQFF
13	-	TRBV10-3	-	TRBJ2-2	TGTGCCATCAGCGCCGGCAACGCCGGGGAGCTGTTTTTT	CAISAGNAGELFF
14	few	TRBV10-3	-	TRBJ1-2	TGTGCCATCTCCCAACAAACCTTACGCTATGGCTACACCTTC	CAISQQTLRYGYTF
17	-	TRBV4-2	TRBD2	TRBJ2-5	TGTGCCAGCAGCCAAGAAGGCGGGGGGCTATCACAAGAGACCCAGTACTTC	CASSQEGGGLSQETQYF
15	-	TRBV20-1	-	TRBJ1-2	TGCAGTGCTAGGTCGACAGAGGGAGCTAACTATGGCTACACCTTC	CSARSTEGANYGYTF
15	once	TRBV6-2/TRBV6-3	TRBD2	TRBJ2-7	TGTGCCAGCAGTTACACAGCGGGGGCATACAATGAGCAGTACTTC	CASSYTAGAYNEQYF
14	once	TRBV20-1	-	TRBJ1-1	TGCAGTGCTAGAGTGGGGGGAATGGCCACTGAAGCTTTCTTT	CSARVGGMATEAFF
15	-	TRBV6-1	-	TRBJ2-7	TGTGCCAGCAGTGCGCGGGACGGAGGCACCTACGAGCAGTACTTC	CASSARDGGTYEQYF
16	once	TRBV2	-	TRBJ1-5	TGTGCCAGCGGTAAAGGTGGAGTCTATAGCAATCAGCCCCAGCATTTT	CASGKGGVYSNQPQHF
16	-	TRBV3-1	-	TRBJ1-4	TGTGCCAGCAGCCAAGATCGGGCAGGGTTTAATGAAAAACTGTTTTTT	CASSQDRAGFNEKLFF
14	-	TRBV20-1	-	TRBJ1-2	TGCAGTGCTAGAGGACGATTATCCCACTATGGCTACACCTTC	CSARGRLSHYGYTF
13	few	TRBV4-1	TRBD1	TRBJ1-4	TGCGCCAGCAGCCAGAACAGGGGTGAAAAACTGTTTTTT	CASSQNRGEKLFF
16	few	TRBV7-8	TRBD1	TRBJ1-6	TGTGCCAGCAGCCCCACAGGGGGATCCTATAATTCACCCCTCCACTTT	CASSPTGGSYNSPLHF
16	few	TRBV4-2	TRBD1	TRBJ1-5	TGTGCCAGCAGCCAAGAATCTACAGGGACAGATCAGCCCCAGCATTTT	CASSQESTGTDQPQHF
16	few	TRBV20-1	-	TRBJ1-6	TGCAGTGCTACCGCTCGGATTCGCTCCTATAATTCACCCCTCCACTTT	CSATARIRSYNSPLHF
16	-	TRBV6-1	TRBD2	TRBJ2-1	TGTGCCAGCAGTGAAATCTGGCGGGGGACCTACAATGAGCAGTTCTTC	CASSEIWRGTYNEQFF
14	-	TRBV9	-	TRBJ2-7	TGTGCCAGCAGCGTAGGGGTTTCGAGCGGCGAGCAGTACTTC	CASSVGVSSGEQYF
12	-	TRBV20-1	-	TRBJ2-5	TGCAGTGCCCACATGGGTGGAGAGACCCAGTACTTC	CSAHMGGETQYF
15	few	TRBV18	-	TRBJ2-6	TGTGCCAGCTCACCCCAAATTTCAGGGGCCAACGTCCTGACTTTC	CASSPQISGANVLTF
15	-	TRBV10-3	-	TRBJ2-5	TGTGCCATCAGTGAGCCGATGGACACACAAGAGACCCAGTACTTC	CAISEPMDTQETQYF
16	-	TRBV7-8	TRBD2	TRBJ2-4	TGTGCCAGCAGCTTGCATCCGGGACTAGCGGAATCACACGGGTACTTC	CASSLHPGLAESHGYF
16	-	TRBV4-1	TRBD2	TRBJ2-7	TGCGCCAGCAGCCAAGAAAGTAAGTCGGGGGGCTACGAGCAGTACTTC	CASSQESKSGGYEQYF
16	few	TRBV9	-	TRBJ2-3	TGTGCCAGCAGCCCGCGACTAAGCGGTCTCACAGATACGCAGTATTTT	CASSPRLSGLTDTQYF
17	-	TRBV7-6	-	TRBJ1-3	TGTGCCAGCAGCTCCCGTACGGGGGTTTCCTTAGGAAACACCATATATTTT	CASSSRTGVSLGNTIYF
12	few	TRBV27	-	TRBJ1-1	TGTGCCAGTGGTTCAGGGGTCATTGAAGCTTTCTTT	CASGSGVIEAFF
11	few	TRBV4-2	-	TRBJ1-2	TGTGCCAGCAGGTGGGGGCATGGCTACACCTTC	CASRWGHGYTF
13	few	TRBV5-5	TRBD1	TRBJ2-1	TGTGCCAGCAGCTTGGAGGGACAGTATGAGCAGTTCTTC	CASSLEGQYEQFF
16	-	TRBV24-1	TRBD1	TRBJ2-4	TGTGCCACCAGTGACGGGGAGACAGGGGGCAAAAACATTCAGTACTTC	CATSDGETGGKNIQYF